This TCR beta chain was captured in a study of beta chain features in type 1 diabetes. Findings and limits, study-wide: For cells with high TCR expression, cDNA sequencing could yield over-representation. No resolution was reached here on whether HLA type influences TCRB rearrangement. Possible PCR preference for shorter templates applied equally to patients and controls.

What was sequenced were expressed TCRB transcripts, since all of the isolated RNA had been reverse transcribed. Here immunoSEQ multiplex PCR was the method, and the copy in TCRdb shows in-frame clones only, minus some. The sample lists 150,000 to 160,000 clones; around 10% were seen once. Worth noting for this clone: Its antigen is undetermined.

Germline V gives CDR1 SGHTA, CDR2 FQGNSA. The CDR3 extends over 13 amino acids. Trimming removed 2 bases at V and 4 bases at J, with 6 bases between. Sequences were obtained from central memory CD4+ T cells from blood. The clonotype comes from a man aged 18 to 30 in good health. The chain carries TRBV7-2 and TRBJ2-4, with no clear D. The CDR3 region is CASSLYQKNIQYF. CDR3 nucleotide sequence: TGTGCCAGCAGCTTATATCAAAAAAACATTCAGTACTTC.